This TCR beta chain was identified in a study of T cell responses to AZD1222 COVID-19 vaccine. As to this clone: Its antigen remains unknown.

Trimming pared 2 bases from V and 0 bases from J, leaving 14 bases between. The CDR3 has 17 residues. Germline CDR1 is LGHNT and CDR2 is FRNRAP. Study outcomes and limitations: No day 14 peak samples; only post-peak repertoires were characterized.

Sequenced by immunoSEQ multiplex PCR; TCRdb stores in-frame clones only, minus some. This repertoire shows some 110,000 clones, about 86% found once; its top ten account for around 17%. This clonotype originated in an adult who received the AZD1222 COVID-19 vaccine. The rearrangement links TRBV12-5 to TRBJ2-1; tentatively, D is TRBD1 (5 bases). The specimen was peripheral blood, collected 28 days after the second AZD1222 dose. CDR3 amino acids: CASGLRVSTDSYNEQFF. CDR3 DNA sequence: TGTGCTAGTGGTTTGCGGGTATCGACAGACTCCTACAATGAGCAGTTCTTC.